This T cell receptor beta chain was identified during a study of T-cell memory formation after mild COVID-19. The sample holds a few counts of this clonotype. What it binds is unknown. CDR3 length: 14 residues. Trimming stripped 4 bases from V and 5 bases from J, with 14 bases between. Germline CDR1 reads MDHEN; CDR2 reads SYDVKM. TCRdb processed the 5' RACE reads anew with MiXCR; each CDR3 protein has one entry. The sample consists of some 250,000 distinct CDR3 sequences, more than 15% of them appearing once. Whole-study findings and limits: Researchers found some responding clones in pre-infection memory, a sign that cross-reactive memory joined. Nothing showed for sure that second-wave clones peaking on day 37 were SARS-CoV-2 specific.

Sequencing used PBMCs or a T cell subset sorted from them (not recorded which). The rearrangement links TRBV28 to TRBJ2-5, with D perhaps matching TRBD1 (5 bases). The sequence was collected from a man younger than 35 who had mild COVID-19 (a few samples of this study predate the infection). Cell type and time point are not known. The CDR3, as DNA: TGTGCCAGCAGTTGGACAATCCCGAGGGAGACCCAGTACTTC. This gives the protein CASSWTIPRETQYF. The full variable domain, rest sourced from reference TRBV28 and TRBJ2-5, is DVKVTQSSRYLVKRTGEKVFLECVQDMDHENMFWYRQDPGLGLRLIYFSYDVKMKEKGDIPEGYSVSREKKERFSLILESASTNQTSMYLCASSWTIPRETQYFGPGTRLLVL.